This TCR beta chain came from a study of human T cells and chemical hapten exposure. Documented time point: patch test 1, 2 weeks after DPC sensitization. Treatment noted: therapeutic diphenylcyclopropenone sensitization with weekly scalp DPC. From the RACE reads, TCRdb called clonotypes with MiXCR, one entry per CDR3 protein. The table has around 100,000 distinct CDR3 sequences, approximately 11% seen once. Germline V gene data show CDR1 as SQVTM and CDR2 as ANQGSEA. This CDR3 spans 12 amino acids. Trimming removed 0 bases from V and 2 bases from J, with 2 bases in between. To note about this clonotype: Just one base apart from a much larger clone, this may be a read error.

The sequencing used whole blood, collected in connection with sensitization to the hapten diphenylcyclopropenone (DPC). V and J are TRBV29-1 and TRBJ1-3, with no clear D. This receptor was taken from a woman aged 40 to 50 with alopecia areata. Some clones in this sample may be carry-over from other donors' samples. CDR3 DNA sequence: TGCAGCGTTGAAGAACCTGGAAACACCATATATTTT. It translates to CSVEEPGNTIYF.